This T cell receptor (beta chain) was identified in a study of vaccination effects on CD4 cells after COVID-19. Turning to the study itself: Each participant was administered two doses of either the BNT162b2 or the mRNA-1273 vaccine.

Remarks on this clone: The antigen remains unidentified.

Antigen-specific CD4+ T cells were expanded (with viral peptide pools) by the ViraFEST assay ahead of sequencing. Investigators separated out CD4+ T cells once approximately 10 days of culture had passed. According to the study, vaccine recipients showed no prior SARS-CoV-2 infection and negative nucleocapsid antibodies. Fresh IL-2-containing medium replaced half the medium on days 3 and 7. Whole-study findings and limits: Small numbers of convalescent patients limited the study. It also lacked early post-infection timepoints.

TCRdb's copy holds only in-frame clones and misses some; the assay was immunoSEQ multiplex PCR. In the table there are under 30,000 clones, about 70% of which are singletons. The CDR3 is made up of 14 amino acids. Germline loops: CDR1 SGHVS, CDR2 FQNEAQ. V lost 1 base and J lost 2, with 5 bases in between. The chain couples TRBV7-8 to TRBJ1-4; D gene ambiguous. This sequence was found in a human donor who received a COVID-19 vaccine. This material consisted of CD4+ T cells from PBMCs cultured with HCoV-NL63 spike peptides, taken before COVID-19 vaccination. CDR3 sequence reads: CASSLGRTNEKLFF. Written as DNA, the CDR3 is TGTGCCAGCAGCTTAGGACGGACTAATGAAAAACTGTTTTTT.